This T cell receptor (beta chain) was recorded in a study of beta chain features in type 1 diabetes. Study-wide points: Moderate but significant shortening of TCRB CDR3s was recorded in all four CD4+ subsets from Type 1 diabetes patients.

The CDR3 spans 14 residues. V gave up 3 bases and J gave up 4 bases, with 12 bases separating them. Germline V lookup: CDR1 SEHNR, CDR2 FQNEAQ (reference sequence). Remarks on this clone: Its target is not known.

Reverse transcribing all isolated RNA meant expressed TCRB transcripts were sequenced. Data came from immunoSEQ multiplex PCR; TCRdb stores just in-frame clones and leaves some out. The sample contains 600,000 to 700,000 clones, around 12% of which appear only once. The material sequenced was naive CD4+ T cells from blood. This rearrangement joins TRBV7-9 to TRBJ1-2; D is perhaps TRBD1 (5 bases). The origin of this receptor is a young man with type 1 diabetes. CDR3: CASSLDMGTYGYTF. The DNA of the CDR3 is TGTGCCAGCAGCTTGGATATGGGGACCTATGGCTACACCTTC.